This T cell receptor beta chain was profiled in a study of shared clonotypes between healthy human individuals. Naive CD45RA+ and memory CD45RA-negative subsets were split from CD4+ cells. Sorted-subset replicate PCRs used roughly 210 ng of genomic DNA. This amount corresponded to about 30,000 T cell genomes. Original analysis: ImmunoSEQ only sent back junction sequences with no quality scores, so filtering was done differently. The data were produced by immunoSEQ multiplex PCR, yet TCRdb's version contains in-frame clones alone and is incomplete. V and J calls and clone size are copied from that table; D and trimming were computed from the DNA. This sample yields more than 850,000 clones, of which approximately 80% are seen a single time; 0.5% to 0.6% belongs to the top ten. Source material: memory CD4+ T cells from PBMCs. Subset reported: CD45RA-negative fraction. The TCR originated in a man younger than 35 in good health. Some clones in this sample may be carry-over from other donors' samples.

The CDR3, as DNA: TGTGCCAGCAGCCGATTAGGGCGTCGCGCTGAAGCTTTCTTT. This encodes CASSRLGRRAEAFF. The chain carries TRBV7-2 and TRBJ1-1; D is unresolved. The CDR3 runs to 14 residues. Germline V gene lookup returns CDR1 SGHTA and CDR2 FQGNSA. V shed 5 bases and J shed 6 bases, with 16 bases lying between them.